The entry below describes one TCR beta chain. Its target is not known. The data derive from a study of T cells in Graves' hyperthyroidism and ophthalmopathy. General study findings and limits: Ophthalmopathy onset followed model prediction by a median about seven months.

Not enrolled were patients with uncontrolled infection, other autoimmune disease, pregnancy or lactation. Out of more than 8 ml of fresh peripheral blood came the PBMCs. The TCR beta CDR3 regions underwent amplification using RNA transcripts as the source. The HTBI primer set drove a first-round RT-PCR of the TCR CDR3. TCRdb processed the multiplex PCR reads anew with MiXCR; each CDR3 protein has one entry. The sample has about 620,000 distinct CDR3 sequences; about a sixth are singletons. V was clipped by 5 bases and J by 0 bases; unmatched bases: 11. The CDR3 sequence is 19 residues long. The germline V gene has CDR1 MDHEN and CDR2 SYDVKM.

The clonotype originates from a woman in her 30s with Graves' hyperthyroidism. The specimen was blood. This chain connects TRBV28 to TRBJ2-7; 15 positions agree with TRBD2. CDR3 amino acids: CASSEPGLAGGQFSYEQYF. The CDR3 coding sequence is TGTGCCAGCAGTGAGCCGGGACTAGCGGGAGGACAGTTCTCCTACGAGCAGTACTTC.